The 18 T cell receptor beta chains in this list originate from one sample, sequenced in a study of shared clonotypes between healthy human individuals. Sequencing used immunoSEQ multiplex PCR; TCRdb keeps in-frame clones, though not all of them. The profile covers some 2,100,000 clones, with approximately 96% appearing a single time and around 0.13% taken by the ten largest. The sample comprised naive CD4+ T cells sorted from blood. Described subset: CD45RA+ positively selected. The receptors stem from a man aged 18 to 35 in good health.

CDR3 DNA: TGTGCCAGCAGCTTAAATCTGGGGGCCACAGGTTTTTATGAAAAACTGTTTTTT. It codes for CASSLNLGATGFYEKLFF. J is TRBJ1-4 and V is TRBV7-2, with TRBD1 as a possible D gene (6 bases). In germline, CDR1 is SGHTA, CDR2 FQGNSA. The CDR3 has 18 amino acids. The V gene lost 2 bases and the J gene lost 6 bases, with 22 bases spanning the gap.

In regard to this clone: A read error may account for a junction end that differs from germline. The chain carries TRBV7-7 and TRBJ1-5, with D unresolved. This CDR3 has 15 residues. CDR1 and CDR2 from the germline V gene are SSHAT and FNYEAQ (reference sequence). CDR3: CASSLASGNNQPQHF. The DNA of the CDR3 is TGTGCTAGCAGCTTAGCGTCGGGCAACAATCAGCCCCAGCATTTT.

The CDR3 sequence: CASSDYRDRGHSYGYTF. CDR3 nucleotide sequence: TGTGCCAGCAGCGACTACCGGGACAGGGGCCATTCTTATGGCTACACCTTC. The genes are TRBV7-9 and TRBJ1-2; 10 bases match TRBD1. Germline CDR1 reads SEHNR; CDR2 reads FQNEAQ (reference sequence). This CDR3 is 17 amino acids long. With 5 bases clipped from V and 5 bases from J, the junction kept 14 bases outside the gene matches.

This clone has only one observation. The V call is TRBV11-2, the J call TRBJ1-1; D not resolved. Germline V gene data show CDR1 as SGHAT and CDR2 as FQNNGV. The CDR3 has 13 amino acids. With 7 bases removed from V and 5 bases from J, the gap between germline ends came to 14 bases. This chain's CDR3 is CASTDFSRTEAFF. As DNA, the CDR3 is TGTGCCAGCACCGACTTCTCTAGGACTGAAGCTTTCTTT.

The chain carries TRBV11-2 and TRBJ2-3, with TRBD1 identical over 7 bases. V shed 1 base, J shed 11 bases, and the junction held 6 bases outside the gene matches. Germline V lookup: CDR1 SGHAT, CDR2 FQNNGV. The CDR3 extends over 13 amino acids. The CDR3 sequence: CASSLVSQGMQYF. The DNA of the CDR3 is TGTGCCAGCAGCTTAGTTTCACAGGGGATGCAGTATTTT.

Note on this clone: Distinct nucleotide sequences in the sample also encode this CDR3. The V call is TRBV5-1, the J call TRBJ2-3, with D perhaps being TRBD1 or TRBD2 (5 bases each). CDR1 and CDR2 (germline): SGHRS, YFSETQ. Trimming removed 0 bases from V and 0 bases from J, with 11 bases in between. The CDR3 covers 16 residues. The CDR3, as DNA: TGCGCCAGCAGCTTGGTGGGGACGGCTAGCACAGATACGCAGTATTTT. This gives the protein CASSLVGTASTDTQYF.

The rearrangement links TRBV15 to TRBJ2-6; tentatively, D is TRBD2 (5 bases). Germline V CDR1 and CDR2: LNHNV, YYDKDF (reference sequence). Trimming cost V 0 bases and J 2 bases, with 5 bases left between them. CDR3 size: 15 residues. CDR3 protein: CATSRDGTGANVLTF. CDR3 in DNA: TGTGCCACCAGCAGAGACGGGACTGGGGCCAACGTCCTGACTTTC. Variable domain in full (rest from reference TRBV15 and TRBJ2-6): DAMVIQNPRYQVTQFGKPVTLSCSQTLNHNVMYWYQQKSSQAPKLLFHYYDKDFNNEADTPDNFQSRRPNTSFCFLDIRSPGLGDTAMYLCATSRDGTGANVLTFGAGSRLTVL.

The chain links TRBV6-6 to TRBJ2-7; weak D call: TRBD2 (6 bases). V was trimmed by 7 bases and J by 6 bases, leaving 13 bases between them. Germline V gives CDR1 MNHNY, CDR2 SVGAGI (reference sequence). This CDR3 region has 12 residues. The CDR3 here is CASTEGPLEQYF. CDR3 DNA: TGTGCCAGCACGGAGGGGCCCCTCGAGCAGTACTTC.

This clone was seen just once. V is TRBV4-1 and J is TRBJ2-5; 10 bases are a match to TRBD2. The V segment lost 4 bases and the J segment 5 bases; nucleotides outside the gene matches: 7. Germline-derived CDR1 and CDR2 are MGHRA and YSYEKL. The CDR3 has 15 residues. The CDR3 nucleotides are TGCGCCAGCAGCCCGAATAGCGGGGGGATTGAGACCCAGTACTTC. It yields the protein CASSPNSGGIETQYF.

This rearrangement joins TRBV6-5 to TRBJ2-1; TRBD1 matches at 11 bases. CDR1 is MNHEY and CDR2 is SVGAGI in the germline V gene. With V trimmed by 2 bases and J by 6 bases, 3 bases remained unmatched. This CDR3 comprises 15 residues. The CDR3 here is CASSYQGQGGNEQFF. The CDR3 DNA is TGTGCCAGCAGTTACCAGGGACAGGGGGGCAATGAGCAGTTCTTC.

The chain uses TRBV18 and TRBJ1-5; D not resolved. Germline V gene sequence: CDR1 KGHSH, CDR2 LQKENI. Trimming pared 6 bases from V and 4 bases from J, leaving 7 bases between. CDR3 size: 12 residues. The CDR3 nucleotides are TGTGCCAGCTCCGCTGAGAATCAGCCCCAGCATTTT. Its translation is CASSAENQPQHF.

J is TRBJ2-5 and V is TRBV27, with unresolved D. This CDR3 comprises 14 residues. The V and J ends lost 2 bases and 4 bases respectively, with 11 bases between them. Germline-derived CDR1 and CDR2 are MNHEY and SMNVEV (reference sequence). The CDR3 sequence: CASSLLGKRETQYF. CDR3 DNA sequence: TGTGCCAGCAGTTTACTGGGGAAGAGAGAGACCCAGTACTTC.

Details on this clone: Within the sample, other DNA sequences also encode this same CDR3. The rearrangement links TRBV6-1 to TRBJ2-2; no reliable D call. CDR1 and CDR2 (germline): MNHNS, SASEGT. V lost 8 bases to trimming and J lost 4 bases, with 5 bases between them. The CDR3 runs to 11 residues. This chain's CDR3 is CASGSTGELFF. CDR3 nucleotides: TGTGCCAGCGGAAGCACCGGGGAGCTGTTTTTT.

V and J are TRBV5-1 and TRBJ1-5; D may be TRBD1 (5 bases). Germline CDR1 is SGHRS and CDR2 is YFSETQ. The length of the CDR3 is 15 residues. V gave up 4 bases and J gave up 10 bases, with 21 bases separating them. The CDR3 spells CASSVTGTGDGPQHF. CDR3 sequence (DNA): TGCGCCAGCAGCGTCACCGGGACGGGAGATGGACCCCAGCATTTT.

The CDR3 nucleotides read TGCGCCAGCAGCCAAGTTCTGGGGACCCTCACAGATACGCAGTATTTT. Its protein product is CASSQVLGTLTDTQYF. This chain connects TRBV4-1 to TRBJ2-3; tentatively, D is TRBD1 or TRBD2 (5 bases each). The CDR3 is 16 amino acids. The germline V and J ends were trimmed by 1 base and 2 bases, with 13 bases remaining between them. From germline, CDR1 is MGHRA and CDR2 YSYEKL.

The V and J genes are TRBV10-3 and TRBJ1-2; 9 bases are shared with TRBD1. Per germline, CDR1 ENHRY and CDR2 SYGVKD. Trimming took 5 bases from V and 6 from J; bases not matched to a gene: 7. The length of the CDR3 is 14 residues. CDR3 coding DNA: TGTGCCATCAGTCTATACGACAGGGGGGATGGCTACACCTTC. As protein: CAISLYDRGDGYTF.

The chain joins TRBV7-2 to TRBJ1-5; D might be TRBD1 (5 bases). Deletions cut 5 bases from V and 2 bases from J, with 16 bases between. The germline V gene has CDR1 SGHTA and CDR2 FQGNSA. The CDR3 extends over 16 amino acids. The CDR3 sequence is CASSPRAGIGNQPQHF. DNA of the CDR3: TGTGCCAGCAGCCCACGGGCAGGGATCGGCAATCAGCCCCAGCATTTT.

The chain combines TRBV29-1 with TRBJ2-2; TRBD2 might be the D (5 bases). Between the trimmed V and J ends, which lost 5 bases and 0 bases, there was a span of 10 bases. The CDR3 runs 14 residues. Germline CDR1 reads SQVTM; CDR2 reads ANQGSEA. CDR3 in amino acids: CSVLLVSNTGELFF. The CDR3 coding sequence is TGCAGCGTTCTACTAGTTTCGAACACCGGGGAGCTGTTTTTT.